Listed below are T cell receptor beta chains from one sample, sequenced in a study of monozygotic twins with cystic fibrosis. Sequencing was performed with immunoSEQ multiplex PCR; in TCRdb, only in-frame clones are kept and a portion is missing. Of 30,000 or so clones in the sample, 95% to 98% were seen once. Sequencing was carried out using blood. The origin of the receptors is a girl aged 2 to 10 with cystic fibrosis. The CDR3 runs from the conserved cysteine through the conserved F or W. Each record gives: V gene, clone size, D gene, J gene, CDR3 protein, CDR3 DNA. A D gene is named only where the DNA matches it firmly. Size tells how often a clone was seen (once, few, many) or the class of an expanded clone, and some rows leave it out.

v_call: TRBV5-4
clone_size: -
d_call: TRBD1
j_call: TRBJ1-1
cdr3_aa: CASSKTGTGGGEAFF
cdr3_nt: TGTGCCAGCAGCAAGACCGGGACAGGGGGAGGAGAAGCTTTCTTT

v_call: TRBV6-5
clone_size: -
d_call: -
j_call: TRBJ2-7
cdr3_aa: CASSTLQGYEQYF
cdr3_nt: TGTGCCAGCAGTACCCTACAGGGATACGAGCAGTACTTC

v_call: TRBV4-1
clone_size: -
d_call: -
j_call: TRBJ1-4
cdr3_aa: CASGLATNEKLFF
cdr3_nt: TGCGCCAGCGGATTGGCAACTAATGAAAAACTGTTTTTT

v_call: TRBV29-1
clone_size: -
d_call: -
j_call: TRBJ2-7
cdr3_aa: CSVAPGVHEQYF
cdr3_nt: TGCAGCGTTGCCCCTGGGGTACACGAGCAGTACTTC

v_call: TRBV5-4
clone_size: -
d_call: TRBD1
j_call: TRBJ1-4
cdr3_aa: CASSMGQGSNEKLFF
cdr3_nt: TGTGCCAGCAGCATGGGACAGGGGTCTAATGAAAAACTGTTTTTT

v_call: TRBV7-9
clone_size: -
d_call: TRBD1
j_call: TRBJ2-3
cdr3_aa: CASSLVVGTGFADTQYF
cdr3_nt: TGTGCCAGCAGCTTAGTTGTCGGGACAGGGTTCGCAGATACGCAGTATTTT

v_call: TRBV7-9
clone_size: -
d_call: TRBD1
j_call: TRBJ1-2
cdr3_aa: CASSTATGNYGYTF
cdr3_nt: TGTGCCAGCAGCACGGCGACAGGGAACTATGGCTACACCTTC

v_call: TRBV4-1
clone_size: -
d_call: -
j_call: TRBJ2-3
cdr3_aa: CASSQGPRGTSPYTQYF
cdr3_nt: TGCGCCAGCAGCCAAGGTCCGCGGGGCACATCCCCCTATACGCAGTATTTT

v_call: TRBV10-2
clone_size: -
d_call: TRBD2
j_call: TRBJ2-7
cdr3_aa: CASSESGTSGPREQYF
cdr3_nt: TGCGCCAGCAGTGAGTCGGGGACTAGCGGCCCTCGGGAGCAGTACTTC

v_call: TRBV7-2
clone_size: -
d_call: TRBD1
j_call: TRBJ1-4
cdr3_aa: CASSPGTGEGEKLFF
cdr3_nt: TGTGCCAGCAGCCCGGGGACAGGGGAAGGTGAAAAACTGTTTTTT

v_call: TRBV27
clone_size: -
d_call: TRBD1
j_call: TRBJ2-7
cdr3_aa: CASSPGTGGPYEQYF
cdr3_nt: TGTGCCAGCAGTCCCGGGACAGGGGGGCCCTACGAGCAGTACTTC

v_call: TRBV6-6
clone_size: once
d_call: -
j_call: TRBJ2-1
cdr3_aa: CASSYSRAMTYNEQFF
cdr3_nt: TGTGCCAGCAGTTACTCAAGGGCTATGACCTACAATGAGCAGTTCTTC

v_call: TRBV5-1
clone_size: -
d_call: TRBD1
j_call: TRBJ2-3
cdr3_aa: CASSVTGGRTDTQYF
cdr3_nt: TGCGCCAGCAGCGTGACAGGGGGAAGGACAGATACGCAGTATTTT

v_call: TRBV7-2
clone_size: -
d_call: -
j_call: TRBJ2-4
cdr3_aa: CASSLSRQKNIQYF
cdr3_nt: TGTGCCAGCAGCTTATCTCGGCAGAAAAACATTCAGTACTTC

v_call: TRBV11-2
clone_size: -
d_call: -
j_call: TRBJ2-7
cdr3_aa: CASPHRGVGSYEQYF
cdr3_nt: TGTGCCAGCCCCCACCGGGGTGTAGGATCCTACGAGCAGTACTTC

v_call: TRBV7-9
clone_size: -
d_call: TRBD1
j_call: TRBJ1-3
cdr3_aa: CASRSARDRVYSGNTIYF
cdr3_nt: TGTGCCAGCAGATCAGCCCGGGACAGGGTTTATTCTGGAAACACCATATATTTT

v_call: TRBV4-2
clone_size: -
d_call: -
j_call: TRBJ2-1
cdr3_aa: CASRKGTNEQFF
cdr3_nt: TGTGCCAGCAGGAAGGGTACCAATGAGCAGTTCTTC

v_call: TRBV5-4
clone_size: -
d_call: -
j_call: TRBJ2-1
cdr3_aa: CASSLAGGSNNEQFF
cdr3_nt: TGTGCCAGCAGCTTGGCAGGAGGGAGCAACAATGAGCAGTTCTTC

v_call: TRBV10-1
clone_size: -
d_call: TRBD1
j_call: TRBJ2-4
cdr3_aa: CASSPGTGGNIQYF
cdr3_nt: TGCGCCAGCAGTCCCGGGACAGGGGGCAACATTCAGTACTTC

v_call: TRBV5-8
clone_size: -
d_call: -
j_call: TRBJ1-2
cdr3_aa: CASSWVNHGGYTF
cdr3_nt: TGTGCCAGCAGCTGGGTAAATCACGGTGGCTACACCTTC

v_call: TRBV7-9
clone_size: -
d_call: -
j_call: TRBJ2-1
cdr3_aa: CASSRATGLSVNEQFF
cdr3_nt: TGTGCCAGCAGCCGCGCTACTGGATTGTCCGTCAATGAGCAGTTCTTC

v_call: TRBV6-5
clone_size: -
d_call: TRBD2
j_call: TRBJ2-5
cdr3_aa: CASRLAGAETQYF
cdr3_nt: TGTGCCAGTCGCTTAGCGGGAGCTGAGACCCAGTACTTC

v_call: TRBV4-1
clone_size: -
d_call: -
j_call: TRBJ2-7
cdr3_aa: CASSFSSRAEGEQYF
cdr3_nt: TGCGCCAGCAGCTTTTCCTCCCGGGCGGAGGGCGAGCAGTACTTC

v_call: TRBV2
clone_size: -
d_call: -
j_call: TRBJ1-4
cdr3_aa: CASSEDRGEKLFF
cdr3_nt: TGTGCCAGCAGTGAGGATAGAGGTGAAAAACTGTTTTTT

v_call: TRBV4-1
clone_size: once
d_call: -
j_call: TRBJ1-1
cdr3_aa: CASSQDLRTEAFF
cdr3_nt: TGCGCCAGCAGCCAAGATTTACGGACTGAAGCTTTCTTT

v_call: TRBV9
clone_size: -
d_call: TRBD2
j_call: TRBJ2-3
cdr3_aa: CASSPRRGGSCDTQYF
cdr3_nt: TGTGCCAGCAGCCCCCGCCGGGGCGGGAGTTGCGATACGCAGTATTTT

v_call: TRBV5-1
clone_size: once
d_call: -
j_call: TRBJ1-2
cdr3_aa: CASSFGRGGYTF
cdr3_nt: TGCGCCAGCAGCTTCGGGAGGGGTGGCTACACCTTC

v_call: TRBV6-5
clone_size: few
d_call: -
j_call: TRBJ1-1
cdr3_aa: CASSPRLLPEAFF
cdr3_nt: TGTGCCAGCAGTCCACGCCTATTACCCGAAGCTTTCTTT

v_call: TRBV5-6
clone_size: -
d_call: TRBD1
j_call: TRBJ1-1
cdr3_aa: CASSLGTGAIRAFF
cdr3_nt: TGTGCCAGCAGCTTGGGGACAGGGGCTATCCGAGCTTTCTTT

v_call: TRBV11-2
clone_size: -
d_call: TRBD2
j_call: TRBJ2-7
cdr3_aa: CASSRTSGNTYEQYF
cdr3_nt: TGTGCCAGCAGCCGGACTAGCGGAAACACTTACGAGCAGTACTTC

v_call: TRBV6-6
clone_size: -
d_call: -
j_call: TRBJ1-3
cdr3_aa: CASRSSGNTIYF
cdr3_nt: TGTGCCAGCAGGAGCTCTGGAAACACCATATATTTT

v_call: TRBV29-1
clone_size: -
d_call: TRBD1
j_call: TRBJ2-2
cdr3_aa: CSTGQENTGELFF
cdr3_nt: TGCAGCACCGGACAGGAGAACACCGGGGAGCTGTTTTTT

v_call: TRBV5-1
clone_size: -
d_call: -
j_call: TRBJ2-7
cdr3_aa: CASSSQSGGEEQYF
cdr3_nt: TGCGCCAGCAGCTCCCAATCCGGGGGTGAGGAGCAGTACTTC

v_call: TRBV7-8
clone_size: -
d_call: -
j_call: TRBJ1-3
cdr3_aa: CASSLLQTDLGNTIYF
cdr3_nt: TGTGCCAGCAGCCTCCTGCAAACCGATCTGGGAAACACCATATATTTT

v_call: TRBV19
clone_size: -
d_call: -
j_call: TRBJ1-1
cdr3_aa: CASSIDLGGTEAFF
cdr3_nt: TGTGCCAGTAGTATAGATTTAGGGGGGACTGAAGCTTTCTTT

v_call: TRBV6-5
clone_size: -
d_call: TRBD2
j_call: TRBJ2-1
cdr3_aa: CASSGTSGANEQFF
cdr3_nt: TGTGCCAGCAGCGGGACTAGCGGGGCGAATGAGCAGTTCTTC

v_call: TRBV6-6
clone_size: -
d_call: -
j_call: TRBJ1-1
cdr3_aa: CASSWPNTEAFF
cdr3_nt: TGTGCCAGCAGTTGGCCTAACACTGAAGCTTTCTTT

v_call: TRBV2
clone_size: -
d_call: -
j_call: TRBJ2-7
cdr3_aa: CASSDLQWGRYEQYF
cdr3_nt: TGTGCCAGCAGTGATCTTCAATGGGGGAGGTACGAGCAGTACTTC

v_call: TRBV18
clone_size: -
d_call: -
j_call: TRBJ2-2
cdr3_aa: CASSGLGAGSNTGELFF
cdr3_nt: TGTGCCAGCTCCGGGCTGGGGGCTGGCTCGAACACCGGGGAGCTGTTTTTT

v_call: TRBV13
clone_size: -
d_call: -
j_call: TRBJ2-2
cdr3_aa: CASSLGGTGELFF
cdr3_nt: TGTGCCAGCAGCTTAGGGGGAACCGGGGAGCTGTTTTTT

v_call: TRBV9
clone_size: -
d_call: -
j_call: TRBJ2-5
cdr3_aa: CASSEEGTVQETQYF
cdr3_nt: TGTGCCAGCAGCGAGGAGGGGACGGTTCAAGAGACCCAGTACTTC

v_call: TRBV7-8
clone_size: -
d_call: -
j_call: TRBJ2-7
cdr3_aa: CASSLLTDLRHEQYF
cdr3_nt: TGTGCCAGCAGCTTACTGACTGACCTCCGCCACGAGCAGTACTTC

v_call: TRBV5-4
clone_size: -
d_call: -
j_call: TRBJ1-1
cdr3_aa: CASSFDRVTEAFF
cdr3_nt: TGTGCCAGCAGCTTTGACAGAGTAACTGAAGCTTTCTTT